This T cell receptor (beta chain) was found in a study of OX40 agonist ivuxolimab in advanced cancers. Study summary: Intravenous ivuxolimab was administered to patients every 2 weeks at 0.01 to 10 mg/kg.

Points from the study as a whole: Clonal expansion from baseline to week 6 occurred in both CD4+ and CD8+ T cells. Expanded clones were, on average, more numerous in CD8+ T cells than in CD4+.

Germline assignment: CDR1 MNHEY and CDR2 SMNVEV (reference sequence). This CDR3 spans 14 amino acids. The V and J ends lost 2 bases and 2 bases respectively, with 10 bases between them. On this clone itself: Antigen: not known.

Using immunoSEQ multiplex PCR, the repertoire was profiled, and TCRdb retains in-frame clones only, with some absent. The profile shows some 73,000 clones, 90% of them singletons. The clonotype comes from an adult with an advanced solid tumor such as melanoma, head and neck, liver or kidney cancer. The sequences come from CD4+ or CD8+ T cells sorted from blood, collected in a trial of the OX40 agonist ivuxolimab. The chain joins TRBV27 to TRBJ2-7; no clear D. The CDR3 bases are TGTGCCAGCAGTTTAGTCGGCAAAACCTACGAGCAGTACTTC. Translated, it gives CASSLVGKTYEQYF.